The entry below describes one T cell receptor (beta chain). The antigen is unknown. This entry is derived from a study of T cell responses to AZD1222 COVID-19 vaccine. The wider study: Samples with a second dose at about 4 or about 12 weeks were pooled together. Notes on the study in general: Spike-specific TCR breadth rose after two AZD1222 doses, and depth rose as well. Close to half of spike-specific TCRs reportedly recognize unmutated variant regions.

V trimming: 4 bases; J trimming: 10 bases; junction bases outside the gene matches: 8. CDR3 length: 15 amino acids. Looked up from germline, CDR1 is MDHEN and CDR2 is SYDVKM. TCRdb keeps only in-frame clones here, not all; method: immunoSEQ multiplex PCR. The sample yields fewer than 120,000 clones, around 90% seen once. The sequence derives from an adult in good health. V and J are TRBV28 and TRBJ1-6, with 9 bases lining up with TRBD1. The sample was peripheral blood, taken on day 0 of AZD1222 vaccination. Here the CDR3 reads CASSSLDRGRSPLHF. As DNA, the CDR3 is TGTGCCAGCAGTTCCTTGGACAGGGGACGCTCACCCCTCCACTTT.